These 31 T cell receptor beta chains were all obtained from the same sample, sequenced in a study of shared clonotypes between healthy human individuals. Only in-frame clones appear in the TCRdb table, and some are missing; sequencing was by immunoSEQ multiplex PCR. The sample yields approximately 2,000,000 clones, roughly 92% seen once. The sequenced sample consisted of naive CD4+ T cells from PBMCs. Specified subset: CD45RA+ positively selected. The origin of the receptors is a man aged 18 to 30 in good health. Some clones in this sample may be carry-over from other donors' samples.

The V call is TRBV18, the J call TRBJ1-5; D is possibly TRBD1 (5 bases). The CDR3 sequence is 15 residues long. Germline CDR1 is KGHSH and CDR2 is LQKENI. V lost 3 bases and J lost 1, with 10 bases in between. The CDR3 loop is CASSPAGLSNQPQHF. The CDR3 bases are TGTGCCAGCTCACCTGCGGGGCTGAGCAATCAGCCCCAGCATTTT.

This clone is a singleton in its sample. The CDR3 sequence is CASSLDRRHEQYF. CDR3 DNA sequence: TGTGCCAGCAGTTTAGACAGGCGCCACGAGCAGTACTTC. The J gene is TRBJ2-7, the V gene TRBV28; possibly TRBD1 for D (6 bases). This CDR3 comprises 13 residues. The V and J ends lost 2 bases and 5 bases respectively, with 10 bases between them. From germline, CDR1 is MDHEN and CDR2 SYDVKM.

The rearrangement joins TRBV28 to TRBJ2-7; D gene unclear. Per the germline V gene, CDR1 is MDHEN and CDR2 is SYDVKM. V was trimmed by 1 base and J by 4 bases, leaving 14 bases between them. The CDR3 is 15 residues long. CDR3 residues: CASSLSTGGKYEQYF. As DNA, the CDR3 is TGTGCCAGCAGTTTATCAACGGGCGGAAAATACGAGCAGTACTTC.

This clone was seen a single time. This CDR3 is also generated by other DNA sequences in the sample. This chain connects TRBV27 to TRBJ1-2; D perhaps matches TRBD1 (6 bases). The CDR3 consists of 14 residues. Germline V lookup: CDR1 MNHEY, CDR2 SMNVEV (reference sequence). V was shortened by 0 bases and J by 2 bases, with 7 bases between the two germline ends. CDR3 residues: CASSLSGTNYGYTF. The CDR3 nucleotides are TGTGCCAGCAGTTTATCGGGGACAAACTATGGCTACACCTTC.

The CDR3 loop is CASSLGTVPNQPQHF. The CDR3 DNA sequence: TGCGCCAGCAGCTTGGGGACAGTCCCCAATCAGCCCCAGCATTTT. The V gene is TRBV5-1, the J gene TRBJ1-5; maybe TRBD1 (6 bases). Germline assignment: CDR1 SGHRS and CDR2 YFSETQ. The CDR3 has 15 residues. With 0 bases removed from V and 3 bases from J, the gap between germline ends came to 10 bases.

CDR3 region: CAAADRNSGNTIYF. The CDR3 DNA follows: TGTGCCGCGGCCGACCGAAACTCTGGAAACACCATATATTTT. This sequence joins TRBV10-3 and TRBJ1-3, with D uncertain. Trimming took 11 bases from V and 0 from J, leaving 14 bases between them. CDR1 is ENHRY and CDR2 is SYGVKD in the germline V gene. The CDR3 sequence is 14 residues long.

The chain carries TRBV6-1 and TRBJ1-2; the match to TRBD1 covers 11 bases. V lost 8 bases, J lost 7 bases, and 3 bases stayed unmatched. Per germline, CDR1 MNHNS and CDR2 SASEGT. The CDR3 is made up of 12 amino acids. CDR3 residues: CASRDRGSGYTF. Written as DNA, the CDR3 is TGTGCCAGCCGGGACAGGGGGTCTGGCTACACCTTC.

On this clone: Other nucleotide sequences in the sample specify the same CDR3. This chain links TRBV28 with TRBJ2-7, with D possibly TRBD2 on 6 matching bases. The length of the CDR3 is 13 residues. V lost 5 bases and J lost 1, with 9 bases in between. Germline values: CDR1 MDHEN, CDR2 SYDVKM. CDR3 coding DNA: TGTGCCAGCAGTACCGGGGGATCCTACGAGCAGTACTTC. This sequence encodes CASSTGGSYEQYF.

A word on this clone: Other DNA sequences within the sample encode an identical CDR3. This chain links TRBV9 with TRBJ2-3; no clear D. The CDR3 is 15 residues long. The germline gives CDR1 SGDLS, CDR2 YYNGEE. V lost 0 bases, J lost 1 base, and 9 bases lay in between. In DNA, the CDR3 is TGTGCCAGCAGCGTAGTGGGAAGCGGCACAGATACGCAGTATTTT. Its translation: CASSVVGSGTDTQYF. Drawing the rest from reference TRBV9 and TRBJ2-3, the complete variable domain is DSGVTQTPKHLITATGQRVTLRCSPRSGDLSVYWYQQSLDQGLQFLIQYYNGEERAKGNILERFSAQQFPDLHSELNLSSLELGDSALYFCASSVVGSGTDTQYFGPGTRLTVL.

The V and J genes are TRBV7-2 and TRBJ2-3; D unclear. Germline V gene data show CDR1 as SGHTA and CDR2 as FQGNSA. The V and J ends lost 5 bases and 4 bases respectively, with 13 bases between them. The CDR3 loop spans 14 amino acids. The CDR3 DNA follows: TGTGCCAGCAGCACGGGCCATGGCGCAGATACGCAGTATTTT. The encoded protein is CASSTGHGADTQYF.

The chain uses TRBV7-9 and TRBJ1-4; D unresolved. Trimming took off 1 base at V and 8 bases at J, with 14 bases between the two ends. CDR1 is SEHNR, CDR2 FQNEAQ, per germline (reference sequence). The CDR3 covers 15 residues. The CDR3 protein is CASSLDGGSGEKLFF. The CDR3 nucleotides read TGTGCCAGCAGCTTAGACGGTGGCAGTGGGGAAAAACTGTTTTTT.

The rearrangement joins TRBV5-8 to TRBJ2-7; D is uncertain. The germline CDR1 and CDR2 sequences are SGHTS and YDEGEE. V was cut by 3 bases and J by 12 bases, with 10 bases left in between. The CDR3 covers 10 residues. The CDR3 reads CASSSRRTYF. CDR3 DNA sequence: TGTGCCAGCAGCTCCAGACGTACGTACTTC.

The CDR3 DNA sequence: TGCGCCAGCAGCTCCCCGGTTGGAGGGGGGATCAGCACTGAAGCTTTCTTT. Its translation is CASSSPVGGGISTEAFF. This chain joins TRBV5-1 and TRBJ1-1, with a possible D match to TRBD1 (6 bases). Trimming left V 3 bases short and J 4 bases short, with 22 bases between. Germline loops: CDR1 SGHRS, CDR2 YFSETQ. The CDR3 covers 17 residues.

This chain links TRBV30 with TRBJ2-3; 10 positions agree with TRBD2. In germline, CDR1 is GTSNPN, CDR2 SVGIG (reference sequence). The CDR3 runs 15 residues. The CDR3 sequence: CAMESGSGRGDTQYF. In DNA form, the CDR3 reads TGTGCAATGGAATCGGGCAGCGGGAGGGGAGATACGCAGTATTTT.

The CDR3 DNA reads as TGTGCCAGCAGTTCAGGGGCCCGTAGGACAGGGTCTAGCACAGATACGCAGTATTTT. Translated, it gives CASSSGARRTGSSTDTQYF. The chain carries TRBV5-4 and TRBJ2-3; 8 bases map to TRBD1. The length of the CDR3 is 19 residues. Germline values: CDR1 SGHNT, CDR2 YYREEE (reference sequence). J gave up 0 bases and V 5 bases, and 17 bases lay outside the gene matches.

J is TRBJ2-1 and V is TRBV5-1, with 7 bases aligning to TRBD2. After removal of 4 bases from V and 7 bases from J, the junction contained 11 bases not matched to a gene. CDR3 length equals 15 residues. The germline CDR1 and CDR2 sequences are SGHRS and YFSETQ. CDR3: CASSLSGRERNEQFF. The CDR3 DNA is TGCGCCAGCAGCCTAAGCGGGCGGGAGAGGAATGAGCAGTTCTTC.

This chain uses TRBV15 with TRBJ2-7; 8 nucleotides align to TRBD1. The V and J ends lost 0 bases and 7 bases, in that order; junction bases with no gene match: 5. Germline V gene data show CDR1 as LNHNV and CDR2 as YYDKDF (reference sequence). This CDR3 comprises 14 residues. The CDR3: CATSRDPGGDEQYF. The CDR3 DNA reads TGTGCCACCAGCAGAGATCCAGGGGGCGATGAGCAGTACTTC.

V and J are TRBV19 and TRBJ2-1; TRBD2 might be the D (5 bases). The germline V and J ends were trimmed by 7 bases and 5 bases, with 18 bases remaining between them. This CDR3 comprises 15 residues. From germline, CDR1 is LNHDA and CDR2 SQIVND (reference sequence). CDR3 in DNA: TGTGCCAGTACCCTCGACTATTCCTATAACAATGAGCAGTTCTTC. As protein: CASTLDYSYNNEQFF.

This chain connects TRBV7-9 to TRBJ1-1, with TRBD1 as a possible D gene (5 bases). Germline loops: CDR1 SEHNR, CDR2 FQNEAQ (reference sequence). The CDR3 covers 16 residues. Trimming took off 2 bases at V and 1 base at J, with 14 bases between the two ends. CDR3 nucleotides: TGTGCCAGCAGCTTATGGGGACTTGGGGAGAACACTGAAGCTTTCTTT. Amino acids: CASSLWGLGENTEAFF. The entire variable domain, with the rest obtained from reference TRBV7-9 and TRBJ1-1, is as follows: DTGVSQNPRHKITKRGQNVTFRCDPISEHNRLYWYRQTLGQGPEFLTYFQNEAQLEKSRLLSDRFSAERPKGSFSTLEIQRTEQGDSAMYLCASSLWGLGENTEAFFGQGTRLTVV.

The rearrangement joins TRBV5-1 to TRBJ1-2; maybe TRBD1 (5 bases). The V gene's germline CDR1 is SGHRS and CDR2 YFSETQ. The CDR3 is 14 residues long. V gave up 4 bases and J gave up 4 bases, with 14 bases separating them. The CDR3 DNA reads TGCGCCAGCAGCCCTCAATTGGGGGTCTATGGCTACACCTTC. As protein: CASSPQLGVYGYTF.

The chain employs TRBV4-1 and TRBJ2-5; no definite D call. The CDR3 is 14 amino acids. V lost 1 base to trimming and J lost 3 bases, with 9 bases between them. Germline lookup yields CDR1 MGHRA and CDR2 YSYEKL. CDR3 coding DNA: TGCGCCAGCAGCCAAGGAGACACCAAAGAGACCCAGTACTTC. Translating it yields CASSQGDTKETQYF.

The V call is TRBV4-2, the J call TRBJ2-7, with D unresolved. The V and J ends lost 0 bases and 7 bases respectively, with 13 bases between them. The CDR3 contains 14 residues. Per germline, CDR1 LGHNA and CDR2 YNFKEQ. The CDR3 DNA reads as TGTGCCAGCAGCCAAGACCAAGGATTCCTGGAGCAGTACTTC. Translating it yields CASSQDQGFLEQYF.

The rearrangement links TRBV2 to TRBJ2-3; the match to TRBD2 covers 8 bases. Germline lookup yields CDR1 SNHLY and CDR2 FYNNEI. The ends lost 7 bases at V and 1 base at J; junction bases unmatched: 4. The CDR3 runs 14 residues. The CDR3 is CASNGLAGTDTQYF. In DNA, the CDR3 is TGTGCCAGCAATGGACTAGCAGGCACAGATACGCAGTATTTT. The full variable domain, rest sourced from reference TRBV2 and TRBJ2-3, is EPEVTQTPSHQVTQMGQEVILRCVPISNHLYFYWYRQILGQKVEFLVSFYNNEISEKSEIFDDQFSVERPDGSNFTLKIRSTKLEDSAMYFCASNGLAGTDTQYFGPGTRLTVL.

This chain uses TRBV4-2 with TRBJ2-7, with 7 nucleotides matching TRBD1. Germline V gene data show CDR1 as LGHNA and CDR2 as YNFKEQ. This CDR3 is 15 amino acids long. The V gene end was trimmed by 4 bases and the J gene end by 4 bases; junction bases not matched to a gene: 10. The CDR3 DNA sequence: TGTGCCAGCAGCCCCACCGGGACAGAGAGGTACGAGCAGTACTTC. The encoded protein is CASSPTGTERYEQYF.

CDR3: CASSSRQDQETQYF. The CDR3 coding sequence is TGTGCCAGCAGCTCACGACAGGACCAAGAGACCCAGTACTTC. V usage is TRBV11-3 and J usage is TRBJ2-5; the D gene is possibly TRBD1 (6 bases). Germline V gene data show CDR1 as SGHNT and CDR2 as YENEEA. The CDR3 has 14 residues. The V and J ends lost 4 bases and 0 bases respectively, with 9 bases between them. The full variable domain, with the rest looked up from reference TRBV11-3 and TRBJ2-5, is EAGVVQSPRYKIIEKKQPVAFWCNPISGHNTLYWYLQNLGQGPELLIRYENEEAVDDSQLPKDRFSAERLKGVDSTLKIQPAELGDSAVYLCASSSRQDQETQYFGPGTRLLVL.

J is TRBJ2-3 and V is TRBV7-2, with 11 bases matching TRBD2. Germline V CDR1 and CDR2: SGHTA, FQGNSA. This CDR3 is built from 18 residues. V dropped 3 bases and J dropped 2; count of bases not matched to a gene: 10. The CDR3 here is CASSLTSGTQGFTDTQYF. CDR3 nucleotide sequence: TGTGCCAGCAGCTTGACTAGCGGGACTCAAGGTTTCACAGATACGCAGTATTTT.

The genes are TRBV19 and TRBJ2-5; 7 bases agree with TRBD2. The CDR3 loop spans 15 amino acids. V was clipped by 3 bases and J by 0 bases; unmatched bases: 4. Germline V gene data show CDR1 as LNHDA and CDR2 as SQIVND (reference sequence). The CDR3 region has the DNA TGTGCCAGTAGTATTAGCGGGTGGTACCAAGAGACCCAGTACTTC. It is translated as CASSISGWYQETQYF.

This rearrangement joins TRBV30 to TRBJ1-1; tentative D call: TRBD1 (6 bases). This CDR3 region has 15 residues. Trimming took off 3 bases at V and 5 bases at J, with 19 bases between the two ends. CDR1 and CDR2 (germline): GTSNPN, SVGIG (reference sequence). The CDR3 DNA sequence: TGTGCCTGGAGAAAGGTTACAGGGAGGGGAACTGAAGCTTTCTTT. Residues: CAWRKVTGRGTEAFF.

This clone has only one observation. The chain carries TRBV7-6 and TRBJ2-7; 15 nucleotides agree with TRBD2. Germline V gives CDR1 SGHVS, CDR2 FNYEAQ. The CDR3 runs 18 residues. The junction had 9 bases not matched to a gene; V was cut back by 5 bases and J by 1 base. In DNA, the CDR3 is TGTGCCAGCAGCCTGGGACTAGCGGGAGGACGGGGGTCCTACGAGCAGTACTTC. Translated, it gives CASSLGLAGGRGSYEQYF.

The chain uses TRBV11-2 and TRBJ2-7; 9 bases agree with TRBD1. J lost 1 base, V lost 6 bases, and 13 bases had no gene match. The CDR3 extends over 17 amino acids. Germline CDR1 SGHAT, CDR2 FQNNGV. The CDR3 sequence: CASRTPWGQGQSYEQYF. In nucleotides, the CDR3 is TGTGCCAGCAGAACCCCTTGGGGACAGGGACAATCCTACGAGCAGTACTTC.

The chain is built from TRBV7-3 and TRBJ2-7, with D uncertain. The CDR3 spans 15 residues. The germline V gene has CDR1 SGHTA and CDR2 FQGTGA. V lost 0 bases and J lost 0, with 9 bases in between. The DNA for the CDR3 is TGTGCCAGCAGCTTAACGGCGGTCAGCTCCTACGAGCAGTACTTC. Amino acid sequence: CASSLTAVSSYEQYF. Full variable domain (rest looked up from reference TRBV7-3 and TRBJ2-7): GAGVSQTPSNKVTEKGKYVELRCDPISGHTALYWYRQSLGQGPEFLIYFQGTGAADDSGLPNDRFFAVRPEGSVSTLKIQRTERGDSAVYLCASSLTAVSSYEQYFGPGTRLTVT.